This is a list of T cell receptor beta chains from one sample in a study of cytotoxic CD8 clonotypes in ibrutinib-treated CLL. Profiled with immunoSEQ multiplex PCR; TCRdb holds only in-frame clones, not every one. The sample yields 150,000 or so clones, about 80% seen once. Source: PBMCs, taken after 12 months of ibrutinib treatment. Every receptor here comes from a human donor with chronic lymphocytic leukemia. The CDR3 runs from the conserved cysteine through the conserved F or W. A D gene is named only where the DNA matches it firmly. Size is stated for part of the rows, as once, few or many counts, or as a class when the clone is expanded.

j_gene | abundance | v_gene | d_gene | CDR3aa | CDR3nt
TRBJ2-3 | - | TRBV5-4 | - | CASSPSGGGSSTDTQYF | TGTGCCAGCAGCCCCTCGGGGGGCGGGAGTAGCACAGATACGCAGTATTTT
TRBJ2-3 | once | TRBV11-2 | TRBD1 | CASRDRGGPDTQYF | TGTGCCAGCAGGGACAGGGGGGGACCAGATACGCAGTATTTT
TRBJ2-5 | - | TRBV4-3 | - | CASSQNTGMYQETQYF | TGCGCCAGCAGCCAAAACACCGGGATGTACCAAGAGACCCAGTACTTC
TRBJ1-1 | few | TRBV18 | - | CASSLDTNTEAFF | TGTGCCAGCTCCCTTGACACGAACACTGAAGCTTTCTTT
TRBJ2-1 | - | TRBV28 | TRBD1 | CASSRTGGGYNEQFF | TGTGCCAGCAGTCGGACAGGGGGGGGATACAATGAGCAGTTCTTC
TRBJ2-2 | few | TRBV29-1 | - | CSVGGYAGELFF | TGCAGCGTTGGTGGGTACGCCGGGGAGCTGTTTTTT
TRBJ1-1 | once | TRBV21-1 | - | CASSPTRKDQNTEAFF | TGTGCCAGCAGCCCCACTCGCAAGGACCAAAACACTGAAGCTTTCTTT
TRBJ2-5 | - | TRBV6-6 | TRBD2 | CASSPPKTSGMQYF | TGTGCCAGCAGTCCCCCAAAGACTAGCGGGATGCAGTACTTC
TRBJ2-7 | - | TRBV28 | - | CASTRTSSYEQYF | TGTGCCAGCACCAGGACAAGCTCCTACGAGCAGTACTTC
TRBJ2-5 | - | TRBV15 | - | CATSRDFKETQYF | TGTGCCACCAGCAGAGATTTCAAAGAGACCCAGTACTTC
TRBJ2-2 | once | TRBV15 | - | CATSRDIGQTNTGELFF | TGTGCCACCAGCAGAGATATTGGACAGACGAACACCGGGGAGCTGTTTTTT
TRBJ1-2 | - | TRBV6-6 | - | CASSRGGIEGYTF | TGTGCCAGTTCGCGGGGTGGAATCGAGGGCTACACCTTC
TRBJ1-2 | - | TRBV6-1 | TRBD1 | CASSPGQGNYGYTF | TGTGCCAGCAGTCCAGGACAGGGTAACTATGGCTACACCTTC
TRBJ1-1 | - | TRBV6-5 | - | CASSYRNTEAFF | TGTGCCAGCAGTTACAGGAACACTGAAGCTTTCTTT
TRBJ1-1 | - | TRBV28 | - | CASNFNSPQGAFF | TGTGCCAGCAACTTTAACAGTCCTCAGGGAGCTTTCTTT
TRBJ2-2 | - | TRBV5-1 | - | CASSFEGTGELFF | TGCGCCAGCAGCTTTGAGGGCACCGGGGAGCTGTTTTTT
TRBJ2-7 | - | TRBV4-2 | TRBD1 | CASSHPPGTGVYEQYF | TGTGCCAGCAGCCACCCCCCCGGGACAGGGGTCTACGAGCAGTACTTC
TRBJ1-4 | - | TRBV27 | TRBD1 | CASSLGQGAFNEKLFF | TGTGCCAGCAGTTTAGGACAGGGGGCCTTTAATGAAAAACTGTTTTTT
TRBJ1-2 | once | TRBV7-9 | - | CASSLNYGYTF | TGTGCCAGCAGCTTAAACTATGGCTACACCTTC
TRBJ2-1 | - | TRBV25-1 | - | CASSEWGGLGGEQFF | TGTGCCAGCAGTGAATGGGGTGGGCTAGGGGGTGAGCAGTTCTTC
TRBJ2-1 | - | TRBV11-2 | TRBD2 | CASSLLGSGRAFEQFF | TGTGCCAGCAGCTTATTGGGTAGCGGGAGGGCCTTTGAGCAGTTCTTC
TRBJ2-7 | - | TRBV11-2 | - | CASSLGVGRGLSYEQYF | TGTGCCAGCAGCTTAGGGGTAGGGCGGGGACTCTCCTACGAGCAGTACTTC
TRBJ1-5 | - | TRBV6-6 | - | CASSYGREGNQPQHF | TGTGCCAGCAGTTACGGCAGGGAAGGTAATCAGCCCCAGCATTTT
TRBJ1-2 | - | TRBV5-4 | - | CASSRTSRGYTF | TGTGCCAGCAGCCGGACGTCCCGGGGCTACACCTTC
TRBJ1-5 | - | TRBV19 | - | CASSVLRPSNQPQHF | TGTGCCAGTAGTGTTCTACGACCGAGCAATCAGCCCCAGCATTTT
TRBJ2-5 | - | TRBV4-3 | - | CASSQEDSSQETQYF | TGCGCCAGCAGCCAGGAGGACAGTTCTCAGGAGACCCAGTACTTC
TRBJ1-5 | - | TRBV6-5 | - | CASSYSVRGNQPQHF | TGTGCCAGCAGTTACTCAGTCCGGGGAAACCAGCCCCAGCATTTT
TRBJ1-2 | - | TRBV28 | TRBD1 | CASTLGQGDYGYTF | TGTGCCAGCACCCTCGGACAGGGAGACTATGGCTACACCTTC
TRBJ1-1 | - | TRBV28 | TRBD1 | CASSLRVGQAKEAFF | TGTGCCAGCAGTTTACGGGTAGGACAGGCGAAAGAAGCTTTCTTT
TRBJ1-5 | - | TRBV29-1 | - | CSVAGTDPNQPQHF | TGCAGCGTTGCCGGGACGGACCCTAATCAGCCCCAGCATTTT
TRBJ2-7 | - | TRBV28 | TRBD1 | CASSFRGRDHEQYF | TGTGCCAGCAGTTTCAGGGGGCGCGACCACGAGCAGTACTTC
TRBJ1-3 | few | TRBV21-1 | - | CASSKARQGPSSGNTIYF | TGTGCCAGCAGCAAAGCGCGTCAGGGGCCCAGCTCTGGAAACACCATATATTTT
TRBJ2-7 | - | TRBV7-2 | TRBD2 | CASSLQVGASGRAGEQYF | TGTGCCAGCAGCCTCCAGGTTGGGGCTAGCGGGAGGGCAGGCGAGCAGTACTTC
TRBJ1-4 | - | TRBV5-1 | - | CASSLALHGNEKLFF | TGCGCCAGCAGCTTGGCTCTACATGGAAATGAAAAACTGTTTTTT
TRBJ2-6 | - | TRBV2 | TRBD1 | CASSEGDRVSGANVLTF | TGTGCCAGCAGTGAAGGGGACAGGGTCTCTGGGGCCAACGTCCTGACTTTC
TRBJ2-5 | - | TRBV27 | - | CASGGSGLGETQYF | TGTGCCAGCGGGGGCTCAGGGTTAGGAGAGACCCAGTACTTC
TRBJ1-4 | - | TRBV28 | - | CASSSTEWRRGVKLFF | TGTGCCAGCAGTTCCACCGAATGGCGCAGGGGCGTAAAACTGTTTTTT
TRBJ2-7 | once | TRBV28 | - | CASSFRWEQYF | TGTGCCAGCAGTTTCCGGTGGGAGCAGTACTTC
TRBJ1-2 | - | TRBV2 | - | CASSATDSAYGYTF | TGTGCCAGCAGTGCAACCGACAGCGCCTATGGCTACACCTTC
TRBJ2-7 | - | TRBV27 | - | CASSPLSGYRYEQYF | TGTGCCAGCAGTCCTTTGAGCGGCTACCGCTACGAGCAGTACTTC